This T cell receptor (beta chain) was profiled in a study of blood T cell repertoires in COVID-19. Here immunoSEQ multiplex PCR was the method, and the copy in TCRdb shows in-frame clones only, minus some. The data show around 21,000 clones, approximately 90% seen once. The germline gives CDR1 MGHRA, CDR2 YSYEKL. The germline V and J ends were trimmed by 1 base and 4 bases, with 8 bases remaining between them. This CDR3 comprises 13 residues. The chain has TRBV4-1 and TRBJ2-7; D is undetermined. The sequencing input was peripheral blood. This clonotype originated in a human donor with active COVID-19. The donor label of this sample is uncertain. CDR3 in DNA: TGCGCCAGCAGCCAAGGCTGGGCTTACGAGCAGTACTTC. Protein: CASSQGWAYEQYF.